The sequence of this T cell receptor beta chain was determined in a study of blood T cell repertoires in COVID-19. Study-level background: The samples span acute and convalescent COVID-19 from the United States, Italy and Spain.

Germline V gene sequence: CDR1 SNHLY, CDR2 FYNNEI. V dropped 8 bases and J dropped 7; count of bases not matched to a gene: 13. The CDR3 spans 14 residues. Measured with immunoSEQ multiplex PCR; TCRdb has only the in-frame clones, and not every one. The data show 120,000 to 150,000 clones, with 80% seen just once and 5% held by the top ten. This TCR was sampled from a woman aged 50 to 65 with acute or convalescent COVID-19. Sequencing was performed on peripheral blood. The chain couples TRBV2 to TRBJ2-7; the match to TRBD1 covers 8 bases. The CDR3 protein is CASLTGDKVWEQYF. The CDR3 DNA is TGTGCCAGCCTGACAGGGGATAAGGTCTGGGAGCAGTACTTC.